These 3 T cell receptor beta chains came from one sample sequenced in a study of blood T cell repertoires in COVID-19. Assay: immunoSEQ multiplex PCR; the TCRdb copy retains only in-frame clones and omits some. The sample carries 150,000 to 200,000 clones, approximately 88% recorded once. The source material was PBMCs or T cells enriched from blood (not recorded which). These receptor sequences come from an older man who had been exposed to COVID-19.

The chain has TRBV6-5 and TRBJ1-1, with D maybe TRBD1 (6 bases). V shed 8 bases and J shed 3 bases, with 16 bases lying between them. From germline, CDR1 is MNHEY and CDR2 SVGAGI. The CDR3 is 14 amino acids. The CDR3 loop reads CASQRAQGYTEAFF. The CDR3, as DNA: TGTGCCAGCCAGAGGGCACAGGGATACACTGAAGCTTTCTTT.

The chain uses TRBV2 and TRBJ1-4; no firm D call. Trimming cost V 6 bases and J 4 bases, with 12 bases left between them. CDR1 is SNHLY, CDR2 FYNNEI, per germline. The CDR3 sequence is 14 residues long. As DNA, the CDR3 is TGTGCCAGCAGCGCCCTACAGCTTAATGAAAAACTGTTTTTT. Its translation is CASSALQLNEKLFF. Full variable domain (outside the CDR3, taken from reference TRBV2 and TRBJ1-4): EPEVTQTPSHQVTQMGQEVILRCVPISNHLYFYWYRQILGQKVEFLVSFYNNEISEKSEIFDDQFSVERPDGSNFTLKIRSTKLEDSAMYFCASSALQLNEKLFFGSGTQLSVL.

The V gene is TRBV4-1, the J gene TRBJ1-6, with 12 bases fitting TRBD1. The CDR3 loop spans 15 amino acids. Germline V gene data show CDR1 as MGHRA and CDR2 as YSYEKL. J lost 7 bases, V lost 4 bases, and 2 bases had no gene match. The CDR3 DNA sequence: TGCGCCAGCAGCCGGGACAGGGGGCAGAATTCACCCCTCCACTTT. This translates into CASSRDRGQNSPLHF.